The 24 T cell receptor beta chains below come from one sample, sequenced in a study of OX40 agonist ivuxolimab in advanced cancers. Sequenced by immunoSEQ multiplex PCR; TCRdb stores in-frame clones only, minus some. The sample carries tens of thousands of clones, roughly nine tenths recorded once. This specimen was CD4+ or CD8+ T cells sorted from blood, taken in a trial of the OX40 agonist ivuxolimab. The source is an adult with an advanced solid tumor such as melanoma, head and neck, liver or kidney cancer.

The chain joins TRBV25-1 to TRBJ1-2; 8 nucleotides match TRBD1. The germline CDR1 and CDR2 sequences are MGHDK and SYGVNS. The CDR3 consists of 16 residues. The V and J ends lost 7 bases and 4 bases, in that order; junction bases with no gene match: 14. The CDR3 DNA reads TGTGCCAGCACCTCAAACCCGACAGGGGACGTCTATGGCTACACCTTC. Encoded protein: CASTSNPTGDVYGYTF.

J is TRBJ2-7 and V is TRBV5-8, with 9 bases identical to TRBD1. Germline values: CDR1 SGHTS, CDR2 YDEGEE. The CDR3 spans 13 residues. With 4 bases clipped from V and 6 bases from J, the junction kept 5 bases outside the gene matches. The CDR3 here is CASSPQTGGEQYF. The DNA for the CDR3 is TGTGCCAGCAGCCCGCAGACAGGGGGCGAGCAGTACTTC. The full variable domain, in which reference TRBV5-8 and TRBJ2-7 provide the parts outside the CDR3, is EAGVTQSPTHLIKTRGQQATLRCSPISGHTSVYWYQQALGLGLQFLLWYDEGEERNRGNFPPRFSGRQFPNYSSELNVNALELEDSALYLCASSPQTGGEQYFGPGTRLTVT.

The rearrangement joins TRBV30 to TRBJ2-1; no clear D gene. CDR3 length: 14 residues. Germline lookup yields CDR1 GTSNPN and CDR2 SVGIG (reference sequence). Trimming removed 2 bases at V and 8 bases at J, with 16 bases between. CDR3 in DNA: TGTGCCTGGAGTTGGGCCCGGCTATACCATGAGCAGTTCTTC. Translated, it gives CAWSWARLYHEQFF.

This sequence joins TRBV5-4 and TRBJ1-1; TRBD1 aligns across 7 bases. Germline CDR1 reads SGHNT; CDR2 reads YYREEE (reference sequence). This CDR3 contains 15 residues. J gave up 3 bases and V 2 bases, and 7 bases lay outside the gene matches. CDR3 protein: CASSFVGQAHTEAFF. CDR3 in DNA: TGTGCCAGCAGCTTTGTTGGACAGGCCCACACTGAAGCTTTCTTT.

This clone was found once. The V call is TRBV4-2, the J call TRBJ2-1; a possible D gene is TRBD2 (6 bases). The CDR3 sequence is 14 residues long. V lost 4 bases and J lost 3, with 10 bases in between. Germline lookup yields CDR1 LGHNA and CDR2 YNFKEQ. The chain's CDR3 is CASSLTRFYNEQFF. In nucleotides, the CDR3 is TGTGCCAGCAGCCTGACTAGATTCTACAATGAGCAGTTCTTC.

This sequence joins TRBV10-3 and TRBJ2-1, with D possibly matching TRBD1 (5 bases). The CDR3 consists of 13 residues. The germline V gene has CDR1 ENHRY and CDR2 SYGVKD. V lost 9 bases, J lost 1 base, and 10 bases lay in between. CDR3 in amino acids: CAIGVQSYNEQFF. In nucleotides, the CDR3 is TGTGCCATAGGGGTCCAGTCCTACAATGAGCAGTTCTTC.

The chain uses TRBV13 and TRBJ2-6; the match to TRBD1 covers 9 bases. With V trimmed by 8 bases and J by 2 bases, 7 bases remained unmatched. The CDR3 is 16 amino acids. From germline, CDR1 is PRHDT and CDR2 FYEKMQ (reference sequence). The CDR3 reads CASGPGTGTGANVLTF. CDR3 bases: TGTGCCAGCGGTCCCGGGACAGGGACTGGGGCCAACGTCCTGACTTTC.

The chain employs TRBV7-9 and TRBJ2-7; D uncertain. The CDR3 has 15 amino acids. Deletions cut 5 bases from V and 1 base from J, with 15 bases between. CDR1 and CDR2 from the germline V gene are SEHNR and FQNEAQ (reference sequence). The CDR3 sequence: CASSPWSSVSYEQYF. CDR3 in DNA: TGTGCCAGCAGCCCATGGTCATCGGTGTCCTACGAGCAGTACTTC.

The rearrangement links TRBV27 to TRBJ2-7; D is possibly TRBD1 (5 bases). This CDR3 is built from 15 residues. Trimming left V 3 bases short and J 5 bases short, with 17 bases between. The germline CDR1 and CDR2 sequences are MNHEY and SMNVEV (reference sequence). The CDR3 here is CASSFFGHPLDEQYF. The DNA for the CDR3 is TGTGCCAGCAGTTTCTTCGGACACCCATTGGACGAGCAGTACTTC.

CDR3 nucleotides: TGTGCCAGCGTACAGGGTCCGAACACTGAAGCTTTCTTT. Its translation: CASVQGPNTEAFF. The genes are TRBV27 and TRBJ1-1; TRBD1 is a possible D gene (6 bases). The CDR3 sequence is 13 residues long. Germline-derived CDR1 and CDR2 are MNHEY and SMNVEV (reference sequence). The V gene lost 8 bases and the J gene lost 1 base, with 11 bases spanning the gap.

The gene calls are TRBV5-1 and TRBJ2-1, with a tentative D call TRBD1 (6 bases). Germline V lookup: CDR1 SGHRS, CDR2 YFSETQ. V was pared by 3 bases and J by 0 bases, with 19 bases between. The CDR3 has 18 amino acids. CDR3 in DNA: TGCGCCAGCAGCTCGAGGAACGACAGGCATAGCTCCTACAATGAGCAGTTCTTC. This encodes CASSSRNDRHSSYNEQFF.

CDR3 region: CATSRGTSGKGEQFF. In DNA form, the CDR3 reads TGTGCCACCAGCAGAGGGACTAGCGGGAAAGGGGAGCAGTTCTTC. V gene TRBV15 combines with J gene TRBJ2-1; 12 bases are shared with TRBD2. This CDR3 has 15 amino acids. Trimming at V came to 1 base and at J to 10 bases, leaving 5 bases not matched to a gene. CDR1 and CDR2 (germline): LNHNV, YYDKDF (reference sequence).

The J gene is TRBJ2-3, the V gene TRBV7-2; TRBD2 might be the D (5 bases). The CDR3 is 16 residues long. Trimming removed 1 base from V and 0 bases from J, with 11 bases in between. From germline, CDR1 is SGHTA and CDR2 FQGNSA. The CDR3 DNA sequence: TGTGCCAGCAGCTTAGGAGTTAGCGTTAGCACAGATACGCAGTATTTT. This translates into CASSLGVSVSTDTQYF.

CDR3 in DNA: TGTGCCAGCAGCTTATTTCGAGGGGGTACGAACACCGGGGAGCTGTTTTTT. This sequence encodes CASSLFRGGTNTGELFF. The chain links TRBV11-2 to TRBJ2-2; maybe TRBD1 (6 bases). V dropped 2 bases and J dropped 0 bases, with 13 bases sitting between them. Germline V gene lookup returns CDR1 SGHAT and CDR2 FQNNGV. CDR3 length equals 17 residues.

The genes are TRBV2 and TRBJ2-3; 10 positions match TRBD2. Trimming at V came to 4 bases and at J to 6 bases, leaving 7 bases not matched to a gene. CDR1 SNHLY and CDR2 FYNNEI come from the germline V gene. The CDR3 has 15 amino acids. The CDR3 DNA follows: TGTGCCAGCAGTGTCCTAGCGGGAGCAGGGGATACGCAGTATTTT. It yields the protein CASSVLAGAGDTQYF.

The chain couples TRBV4-3 to TRBJ2-3; D not certain. Trimming removed 1 base from V and 5 bases from J, with 16 bases in between. The CDR3 covers 16 residues. Germline V gene sequence: CDR1 LGHNA, CDR2 YSLEER. The CDR3 loop is CASSQGSGYRRDTQYF. The DNA of the CDR3 is TGCGCCAGCAGCCAAGGGTCGGGTTATCGGAGAGATACGCAGTATTTT.

The rearrangement links TRBV27 to TRBJ2-1; 13 bases match TRBD2. Germline assignment: CDR1 MNHEY and CDR2 SMNVEV (reference sequence). CDR3 length: 15 amino acids. The V and J ends lost 1 base and 10 bases, in that order; junction bases with no gene match: 4. CDR3 in DNA: TGTGCCAGCAGTTTATGGACTAGCGGGAGCCGAGAGCAGTTCTTC. As protein: CASSLWTSGSREQFF.

The chain joins TRBV16 to TRBJ2-1; 10 bases fit TRBD2. Germline assignment: CDR1 KGHSY and CDR2 FQNENV. The CDR3 length is 15 residues. With V trimmed by 2 bases and J by 9 bases, 7 bases remained unmatched. The CDR3 DNA reads TGTGCCAGCAGCCAAGAGCGGGAGGGCTTGTTTGAGCAGTTCTTC. Encoded protein: CASSQEREGLFEQFF. Complete variable domain (other parts from reference TRBV16 and TRBJ2-1): GEEVAQTPKHLVRGEGQKAKLYCAPIKGHSYVFWYQQVLKNEFKFLISFQNENVFDETGMPKERFSAKCLPNSPCSLEIQATKLEDSAVYFCASSQEREGLFEQFFGPGTRLTVL.

This sequence joins TRBV9 and TRBJ2-7; 7 nucleotides agree with TRBD2. With V trimmed by 0 bases and J by 3 bases, 9 bases remained unmatched. This CDR3 is 16 amino acids long. Germline CDR1 and CDR2: SGDLS and YYNGEE. The CDR3 bases are TGTGCCAGCAGCGTAGCTCAGACTAGCAGGAACTACGAGCAGTACTTC. Translating gives CASSVAQTSRNYEQYF.

V is TRBV7-3 and J is TRBJ2-1, with 7 nucleotides matching TRBD2. Germline V gene data show CDR1 as SGHTA and CDR2 as FQGTGA. V dropped 2 bases and J dropped 10; count of bases not matched to a gene: 5. This CDR3 comprises 13 residues. Written as DNA, the CDR3 is TGTGCCAGCAGCTTACACGGGGGAGGGGAGCAGTTCTTC. This gives the protein CASSLHGGGEQFF.

V and J are TRBV6-4 and TRBJ1-2; possible D gene TRBD1, 5 bases. Trimming took 2 bases from V and 5 from J, leaving 6 bases between them. Germline loops: CDR1 MRHNA, CDR2 SNTAGT. The CDR3 consists of 12 residues. This chain's CDR3 is CASSDGGYGYTF. CDR3 sequence (DNA): TGTGCCAGCAGTGACGGGGGATATGGCTACACCTTC.

The V and J genes are TRBV27 and TRBJ1-1; D is perhaps TRBD1 (6 bases). The germline V and J ends were trimmed by 0 bases and 5 bases, with 13 bases remaining between them. Germline-derived CDR1 and CDR2 are MNHEY and SMNVEV (reference sequence). The CDR3 sequence is 15 residues long. This CDR3 reads CASSLSWGLRTEAFF. The CDR3 coding sequence is TGTGCCAGCAGTTTATCGTGGGGGCTCAGAACTGAAGCTTTCTTT.

The sample holds one count of this clone. The V call is TRBV4-2, the J call TRBJ2-1, with 9 bases lining up with TRBD1. After removal of 4 bases from V and 8 bases from J, the junction contained 6 bases not matched to a gene. The CDR3 is made up of 14 amino acids. Germline-derived CDR1 and CDR2 are LGHNA and YNFKEQ. DNA for the CDR3: TGTGCCAGCAGCCTCGGACAGGGGCCCGATGAGCAGTTCTTC. Its translation is CASSLGQGPDEQFF.

CDR3 loop: CASRLQGRSNQPQHF. CDR3 DNA sequence: TGTGCCAGCAGGTTACAGGGAAGGAGCAATCAGCCCCAGCATTTT. The chain combines TRBV28 with TRBJ1-5, with a tentative D call TRBD1 (6 bases). The V end lost 6 bases, the J end lost 1 base, and 13 bases lay between the germline ends. Germline V lookup: CDR1 MDHEN, CDR2 SYDVKM. This CDR3 has 15 residues.